These T cell receptor beta chains were read from a single sample in a study of human T cells and chemical hapten exposure. Each CDR3 protein is one row after TCRdb ran MiXCR on the RACE reads. There are approximately 85,000 distinct CDR3 sequences in the sample; about 9.4% occur only once, and roughly 2.3% lies in the top ten. The source was whole blood, collected in connection with sensitization to the hapten diphenylcyclopropenone (DPC). The receptors were gathered from a woman aged 25-40 years with alopecia areata. Some clones in this sample may be carry-over from other donors' samples. Both conserved end residues are part of each CDR3. Size is stated for part of the rows, as once, few or many counts, or as a class when the clone is expanded.

TRBV19 | many | CASSAAGSYEQYF
TRBV7-8 | many | CASSILRTVFLSTQYF
TRBV12-3/TRBV12-4 | few | CASSSNRLGGEQYF
TRBV5-1 | . | CASSRNSETQYF
TRBV12-3/TRBV12-4 | many | CASSPGRDREIETQYF
TRBV4-2 | once | CASSQDRGTDTQYF
TRBV20-1 | many | CSAIPGDRGPMNTEAFF
TRBV18 | . | CASSLKDREVEAFF
TRBV28 | few | CASSPAGTESYEQYF
TRBV3-1 | . | CASSPLQRTSGRATYNEQFF
TRBV18 | . | CASSPLLSSGYEQYF
TRBV6-5 | many | CASSYGVRGETEAFF
TRBV5-6 | many | CASSLSGSGANVLTF
TRBV18 | many | CASSRLQGSDTGELFF
TRBV11-2 | . | CTSSRSGVNTGELFF
TRBV9 | many | CASSEGQRPTGELFF
TRBV28 | few | CASRTGTAYNEQFF
TRBV20-1 | few | CSAQGGQGMNTEAFF
TRBV6-1 | many | CASKQGEGGNTIYF
TRBV7-3 | . | CASSSVRGEQFF
TRBV7-9 | few | CASSLMDGSEAFF
TRBV19 | few | CATLGLNNYGYTF
TRBV11-2 | many | CASSPLAGGPQETQYF
TRBV5-4 | . | CASSLGILAGVEQFF
TRBV6-2/TRBV6-3 | many | CASSYANNLNTEAFF
TRBV5-1 | few | CASSSNGNNEQFF
TRBV20-1 | many | CSARGGNSPNTEAFF
TRBV5-5 | many | CASSLRPGGGDGYTF
TRBV29-1 | . | CSVRGMNTETFF
TRBV7-6 | . | CASSSTSGGHEQFF
TRBV28 | . | CASALTHQPQHF
TRBV11-2 | many | CASSLRGYPEAFF
TRBV6-2/TRBV6-3 | few | CATERGGLNEQFF
TRBV20-1 | few | CSARDRPISGANVLTF
TRBV20-1 | few | CSATQGSDTEAFF
TRBV18 | many | CASSLDRVGEAFF
TRBV20-1 | many | CSARRTSSYNEQFF
TRBV28 | . | CASHSGTVVNEQFF
TRBV10-3 | many | CAISDGDRGLGYTF
TRBV11-3 | many | CASSLRQRNEQFF
TRBV28 | . | CASRIPLPGDNQPQHF
TRBV12-3/TRBV12-4 | many | CASSLGGGVKETQYF